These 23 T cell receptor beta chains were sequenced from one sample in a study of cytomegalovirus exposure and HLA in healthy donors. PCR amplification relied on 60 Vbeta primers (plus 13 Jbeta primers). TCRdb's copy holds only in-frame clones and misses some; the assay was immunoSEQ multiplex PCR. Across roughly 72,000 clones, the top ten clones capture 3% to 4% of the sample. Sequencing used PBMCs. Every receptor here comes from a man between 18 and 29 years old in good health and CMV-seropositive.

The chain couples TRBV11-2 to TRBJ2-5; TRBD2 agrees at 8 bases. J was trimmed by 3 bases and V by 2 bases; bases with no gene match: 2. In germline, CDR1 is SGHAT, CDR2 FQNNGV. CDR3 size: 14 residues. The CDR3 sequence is CASSLFSGEETQYF. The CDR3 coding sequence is TGTGCCAGCAGCTTATTTAGCGGGGAAGAGACCCAGTACTTC.

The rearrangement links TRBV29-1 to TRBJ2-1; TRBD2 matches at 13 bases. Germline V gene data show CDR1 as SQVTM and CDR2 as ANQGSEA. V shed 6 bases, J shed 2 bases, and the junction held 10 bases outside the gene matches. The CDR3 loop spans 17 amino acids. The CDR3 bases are TGCAGCGTCTCCGGGACTAGCGGGATAGGAACCTACAATGAGCAGTTCTTC. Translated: CSVSGTSGIGTYNEQFF.

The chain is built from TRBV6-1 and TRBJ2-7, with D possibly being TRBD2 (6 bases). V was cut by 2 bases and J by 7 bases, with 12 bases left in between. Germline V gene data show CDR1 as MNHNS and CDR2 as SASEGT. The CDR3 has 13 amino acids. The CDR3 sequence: CASSERREKEQYF. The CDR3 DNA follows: TGTGCCAGCAGTGAACGGAGGGAGAAGGAGCAGTACTTC.

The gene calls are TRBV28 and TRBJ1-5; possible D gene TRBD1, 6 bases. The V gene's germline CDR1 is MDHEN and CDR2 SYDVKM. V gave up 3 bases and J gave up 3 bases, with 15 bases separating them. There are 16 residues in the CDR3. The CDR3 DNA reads TGTGCCAGCAGTTTTGCAGGGGAAGTTTACAATCAGCCCCAGCATTTT. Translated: CASSFAGEVYNQPQHF.

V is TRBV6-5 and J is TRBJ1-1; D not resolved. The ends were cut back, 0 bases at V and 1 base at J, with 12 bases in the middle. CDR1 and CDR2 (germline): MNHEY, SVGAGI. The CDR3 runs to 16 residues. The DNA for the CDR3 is TGTGCCAGCAGTTACTCGATTTGGAGTTCGAACACTGAAGCTTTCTTT. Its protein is CASSYSIWSSNTEAFF.

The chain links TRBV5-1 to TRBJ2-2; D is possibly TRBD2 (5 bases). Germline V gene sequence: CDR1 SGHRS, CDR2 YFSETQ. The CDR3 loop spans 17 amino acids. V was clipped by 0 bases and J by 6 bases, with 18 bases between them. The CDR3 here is CASSLARWERGSGELFF. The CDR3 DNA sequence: TGCGCCAGCAGCTTGGCCAGGTGGGAGAGAGGGTCCGGGGAGCTGTTTTTT.

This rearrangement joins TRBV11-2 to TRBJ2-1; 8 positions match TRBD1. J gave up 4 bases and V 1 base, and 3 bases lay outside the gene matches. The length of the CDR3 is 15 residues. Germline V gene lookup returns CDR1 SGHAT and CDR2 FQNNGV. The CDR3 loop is CASSLGQGTYNEQFF. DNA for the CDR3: TGTGCCAGCAGCTTAGGACAGGGGACTTACAATGAGCAGTTCTTC.

As DNA, the CDR3 is TGTGCCTGTCCGGGACAGGGGTATGGTTTTAATGAAAAACTGTTTTTT. Translating it yields CACPGQGYGFNEKLFF. V usage is TRBV30 and J usage is TRBJ1-4; 10 positions agree with TRBD1. CDR1 is GTSNPN and CDR2 is SVGIG in the germline V gene (reference sequence). Germline trimming cut 6 bases from V and 4 bases from J; bases unmatched to any gene: 11. The CDR3 runs 16 residues.

The CDR3 DNA is TGCAGCGTTGAAGCTCCTTTGCGGACAGGGGCCAGAACCCAGTACTTC. The encoded protein is CSVEAPLRTGARTQYF. This rearrangement joins TRBV29-1 to TRBJ2-5; 9 bases are a match to TRBD1. The CDR3 has 16 residues. Trimming removed 1 base from V and 8 bases from J; junction bases left unmatched: 14. Germline assignment: CDR1 SQVTM and CDR2 ANQGSEA.

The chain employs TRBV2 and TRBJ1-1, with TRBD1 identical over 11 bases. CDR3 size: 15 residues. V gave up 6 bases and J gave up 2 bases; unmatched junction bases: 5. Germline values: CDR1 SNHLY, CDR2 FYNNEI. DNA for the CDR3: TGTGCCAGCAGCTCTAGGACAGGGGGCAACACTGAAGCTTTCTTT. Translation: CASSSRTGGNTEAFF.

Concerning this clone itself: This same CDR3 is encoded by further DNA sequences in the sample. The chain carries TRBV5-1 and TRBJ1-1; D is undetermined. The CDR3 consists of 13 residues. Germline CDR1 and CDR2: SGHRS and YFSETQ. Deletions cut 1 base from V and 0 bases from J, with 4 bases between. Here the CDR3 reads CASSLTVNTEAFF. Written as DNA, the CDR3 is TGCGCCAGCAGCTTGACGGTGAACACTGAAGCTTTCTTT. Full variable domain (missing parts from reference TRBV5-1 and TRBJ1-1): KAGVTQTPRYLIKTRGQQVTLSCSPISGHRSVSWYQQTPGQGLQFLFEYFSETQRNKGNFPGRFSGRQFSNSRSEMNVSTLELGDSALYLCASSLTVNTEAFFGQGTRLTVV.

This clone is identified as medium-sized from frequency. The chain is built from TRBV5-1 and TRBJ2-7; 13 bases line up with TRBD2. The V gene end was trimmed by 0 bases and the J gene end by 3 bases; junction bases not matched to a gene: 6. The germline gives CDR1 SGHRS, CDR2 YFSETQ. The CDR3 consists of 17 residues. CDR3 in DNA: TGCGCCAGCAGCTTGGGACTAGCGGGGGGTCGGGGCTACGAGCAGTACTTC. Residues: CASSLGLAGGRGYEQYF.

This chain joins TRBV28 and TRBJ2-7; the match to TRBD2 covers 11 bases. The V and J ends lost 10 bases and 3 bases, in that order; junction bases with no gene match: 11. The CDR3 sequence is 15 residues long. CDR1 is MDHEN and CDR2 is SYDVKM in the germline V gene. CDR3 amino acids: CATTSPGLADYEQYF. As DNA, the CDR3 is TGTGCCACGACATCCCCGGGACTAGCGGACTACGAGCAGTACTTC.

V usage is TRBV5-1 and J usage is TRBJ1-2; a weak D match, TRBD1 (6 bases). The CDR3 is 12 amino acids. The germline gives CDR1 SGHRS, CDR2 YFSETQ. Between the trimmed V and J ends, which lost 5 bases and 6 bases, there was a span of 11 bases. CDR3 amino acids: CASRIAGDGYTF. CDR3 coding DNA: TGCGCCAGCAGGATCGCAGGGGATGGCTACACCTTC.

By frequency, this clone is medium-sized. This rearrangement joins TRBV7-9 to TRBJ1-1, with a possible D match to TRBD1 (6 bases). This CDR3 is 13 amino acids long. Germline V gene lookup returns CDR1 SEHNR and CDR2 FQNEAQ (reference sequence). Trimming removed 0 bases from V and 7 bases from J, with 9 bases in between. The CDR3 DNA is TGTGCCAGCAGCTTAGCGGGGGCGCGTGAAGCTTTCTTT. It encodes CASSLAGAREAFF.

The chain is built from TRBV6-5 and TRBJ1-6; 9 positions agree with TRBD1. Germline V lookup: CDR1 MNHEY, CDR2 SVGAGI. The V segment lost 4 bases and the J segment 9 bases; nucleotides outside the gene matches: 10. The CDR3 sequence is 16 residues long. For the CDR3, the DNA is TGTGCCAGCAGTTTCGCTTCGGGGACAGGGACTTCACCCCTCCACTTT. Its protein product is CASSFASGTGTSPLHF.

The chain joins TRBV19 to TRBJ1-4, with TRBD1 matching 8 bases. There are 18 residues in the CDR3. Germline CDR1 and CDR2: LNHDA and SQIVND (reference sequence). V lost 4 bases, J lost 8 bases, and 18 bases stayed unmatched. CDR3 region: CASSNPPGQAFADEKLFF. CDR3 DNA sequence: TGTGCCAGTAGTAATCCCCCGGGACAGGCCTTTGCCGACGAAAAACTGTTTTTT.

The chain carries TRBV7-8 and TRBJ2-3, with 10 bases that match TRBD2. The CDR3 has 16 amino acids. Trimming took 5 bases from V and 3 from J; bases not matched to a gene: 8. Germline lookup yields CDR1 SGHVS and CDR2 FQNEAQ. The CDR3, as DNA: TGTGCCAGCAGCCCTCCTACTAGCGGGACAACAGATACGCAGTATTTT. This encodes CASSPPTSGTTDTQYF.

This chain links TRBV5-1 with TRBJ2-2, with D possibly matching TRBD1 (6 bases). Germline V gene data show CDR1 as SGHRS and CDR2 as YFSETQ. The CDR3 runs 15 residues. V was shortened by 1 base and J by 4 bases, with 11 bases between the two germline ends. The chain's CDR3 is CASSLRQGSTGELFF. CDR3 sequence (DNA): TGCGCCAGCAGCTTGCGGCAGGGGAGCACCGGGGAGCTGTTTTTT.

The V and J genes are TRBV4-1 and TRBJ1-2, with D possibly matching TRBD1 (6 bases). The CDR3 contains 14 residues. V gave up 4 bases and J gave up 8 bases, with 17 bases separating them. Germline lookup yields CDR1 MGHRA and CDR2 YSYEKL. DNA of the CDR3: TGCGCCAGCAGCCCCACAGGGTTAGGGTTCGGCTACACCTTC. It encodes CASSPTGLGFGYTF.

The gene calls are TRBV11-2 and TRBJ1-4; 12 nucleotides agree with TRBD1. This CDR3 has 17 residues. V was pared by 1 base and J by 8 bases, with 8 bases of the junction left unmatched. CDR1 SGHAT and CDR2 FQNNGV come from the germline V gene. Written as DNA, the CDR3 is TGTGCCAGCAGCTTAGTCCATCCCGGGACAGGGGGCGAAAAACTGTTTTTT. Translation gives CASSLVHPGTGGEKLFF. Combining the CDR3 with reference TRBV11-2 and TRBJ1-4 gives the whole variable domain EAGVAQSPRYKIIEKRQSVAFWCNPISGHATLYWYQQILGQGPKLLIQFQNNGVVDDSQLPKDRFSAERLKGVDSTLKIQPAKLEDSAVYLCASSLVHPGTGGEKLFFGSGTQLSVL.

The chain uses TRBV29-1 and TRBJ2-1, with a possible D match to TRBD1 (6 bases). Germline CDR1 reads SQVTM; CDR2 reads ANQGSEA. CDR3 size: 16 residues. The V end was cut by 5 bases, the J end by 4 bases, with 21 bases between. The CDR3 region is CSVSMGAAGSYNEQFF. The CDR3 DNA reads TGCAGCGTTTCAATGGGGGCGGCGGGTTCTTACAATGAGCAGTTCTTC.

The CDR3 here is CASGLTGGSGQPQHF. Here the CDR3 DNA reads TGTGCCAGCGGGCTCACAGGGGGCTCGGGTCAGCCCCAGCATTTT. The chain couples TRBV28 to TRBJ1-5; 9 bases are a match to TRBD1. There are 15 residues in the CDR3. V shed 8 bases, J shed 6 bases, and the junction held 11 bases outside the gene matches. Looked up from germline, CDR1 is MDHEN and CDR2 is SYDVKM.